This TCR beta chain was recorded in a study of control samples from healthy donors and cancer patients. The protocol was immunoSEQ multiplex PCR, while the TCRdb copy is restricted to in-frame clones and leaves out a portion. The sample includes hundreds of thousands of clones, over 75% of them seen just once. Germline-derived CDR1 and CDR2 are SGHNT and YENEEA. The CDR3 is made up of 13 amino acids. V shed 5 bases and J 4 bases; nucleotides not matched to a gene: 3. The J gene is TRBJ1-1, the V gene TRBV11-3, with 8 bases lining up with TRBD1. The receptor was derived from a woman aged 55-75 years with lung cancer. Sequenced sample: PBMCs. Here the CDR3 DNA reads TGTGCCAGCAGCAGAACAGGGGGCACTGAAGCTTTCTTT. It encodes CASSRTGGTEAFF.